This T cell receptor beta chain was observed in a study of blood T cell repertoires in COVID-19. As for the study in general: Sites in the United States, Italy and Spain provided acute and convalescent COVID-19 samples. In each case, the material was cDNA or gDNA derived from T cells, B-cell-depleted T cells, or PBMCs.

Authors' analysis steps: From reference gene primer amplification, estimates of nucleated cell counts were derived. Clones were sequenced by immunoSEQ multiplex PCR, and TCRdb holds only the in-frame ones, with some missing. V, J and clone size reflect that table, while D and trimming were determined from the DNA. The sample has about 150,000 clones, 85% to 90% seen once. The CDR3 covers 14 residues. V lost 3 bases, J lost 10 bases, and 9 bases stayed unmatched. CDR1 and CDR2 (germline): LGHDT, YNNKEL (reference sequence). The clonotype comes from a woman in her thirties or forties with acute or convalescent COVID-19. Sequenced input: peripheral blood. This chain links TRBV3-1 (or the pseudogene TRBV3-2) with TRBJ2-1; 7 nucleotides agree with TRBD2. This CDR3 is CASSQVSGGGEQFF. The CDR3 DNA is TGTGCCAGCAGCCAGGTGTCGGGGGGAGGGGAGCAGTTCTTC.